This TCR beta chain is from a study of blood T cell repertoires in COVID-19. The overall study: From T cells, B-cell-depleted T cells, or PBMCs came the material, which was cDNA or gDNA.

Profiled with immunoSEQ multiplex PCR; TCRdb holds only in-frame clones, not every one. Found here are almost 90,000 clones, 88% of them singletons; the top ten hold over 8.5%. This clone was seen more than once but under ten times. V was pared by 5 bases and J by 5 bases, with 7 bases between. The germline CDR1 and CDR2 sequences are SGDLS and YYNGEE. This CDR3 region has 12 residues. The TCR originated in a man older than 75 with acute or convalescent COVID-19. The sequenced sample consisted of peripheral blood. V gene TRBV9 combines with J gene TRBJ2-2; unclear D gene. In nucleotides, the CDR3 is TGTGCCAGCAGTCGTACAACCGGGGAGCTGTTTTTT. It is translated as CASSRTTGELFF.